This T cell receptor beta chain derives from a study of blood T cell repertoires in COVID-19. At the level of the study: Some COVID-19 samples were acute and others convalescent; all came from the United States, Italy and Spain. The analysed material was cDNA or gDNA that came from T cells, B-cell-depleted T cells, or PBMCs.

Repertoires were generated with immunoSEQ multiplex PCR, while TCRdb's copy carries only in-frame clones and drops some. Of around 100,000 clones in the sample, 89% are singletons; the top ten hold roughly 3.6%. The germline V and J ends were trimmed by 2 bases and 3 bases, with 9 bases remaining between them. This CDR3 region has 14 residues. Germline loops: CDR1 KGHDR, CDR2 SFDVKD. The sequenced material came from peripheral blood. The clonotype originates from a woman aged 60-75 years with acute or convalescent COVID-19. This rearrangement joins TRBV24-1 to TRBJ1-2, with a weak D call TRBD1 (6 bases). The CDR3 loop is CATSDSGGHYGYTF. The CDR3 DNA follows: TGTGCCACCAGTGATTCCGGGGGGCACTATGGCTACACCTTC.